Described below is a single TCR beta chain sequence and its context. Universal primer sites and UMIs were introduced during 5'RACE template-switching synthesis of TCR cDNA. Each CDR3 protein gets one entry after TCRdb re-called the 5' RACE reads with MiXCR. The sample yields 620,000 or so distinct CDR3 sequences, roughly an eighth seen once. The data were taken from a study of T cells after yellow fever vaccination. CDR1 LNHDA and CDR2 SQIVND come from the germline V gene (reference sequence). With V trimmed by 6 bases and J by 4 bases, 6 bases remained unmatched. The CDR3 runs 14 residues. This receptor was taken from a man aged 25 to 40 who received the YFV17D yellow fever vaccine. The sequences come from PBMCs, collected on the day of the yellow fever booster vaccination. V is TRBV19 and J is TRBJ2-1; TRBD2 matches at 7 bases. DNA of the CDR3: TGTGCCAGTAGGGTAGCGGGCCAATACAATGAGCAGTTCTTC. Translation: CASRVAGQYNEQFF.